This entry lists 5 T cell receptor beta chains sequenced from one sample in a study of CD8 T cells in ankylosing spondylitis. Whole-study results and caveats: It appeared that ankylosing spondylitis blood was characterized by a TCR beta motif of under ten highly homologous variants.

From the 5' RACE reads, TCRdb called clonotypes with MiXCR, one entry per CDR3 protein. Of fewer than 500,000 distinct CDR3 sequences detected, approximately 20% appear once; the ten largest clones hold about 17%. Their specific antigens are unknown. Source material: blood, either unsorted or a sorted T cell fraction (not recorded which). The source of these receptors is a male donor with ankylosing spondylitis.

The V call is TRBV5-1, the J call TRBJ2-7; TRBD2 matches 11 bases. From germline, CDR1 is SGHRS and CDR2 YFSETQ. CDR3 length equals 16 residues. Unmatched junction bases numbered 5, after V lost 0 bases and J lost 3 bases. The CDR3 sequence is CASSLVPTSGIYEQYF. Here the CDR3 DNA reads TGCGCCAGCAGCTTGGTCCCGACTAGCGGGATCTACGAGCAGTACTTC.

The chain combines TRBV20-1 with TRBJ1-5; 11 nucleotides match TRBD1. The CDR3 covers 14 residues. The V gene's germline CDR1 is DFQATT and CDR2 SNEGSKA (reference sequence). Unmatched junction bases numbered 7, after V lost 6 bases and J lost 6 bases. CDR3 sequence: CSAREDRGLQPQHF. CDR3 sequence (DNA): TGCAGTGCCCGTGAGGACAGGGGGCTTCAGCCCCAGCATTTT.

CDR3 sequence: CASSFLARFQETQYF. The CDR3 DNA reads as TGTGCCAGCAGCTTCTTGGCGCGATTCCAAGAGACCCAGTACTTC. The rearrangement uses TRBV11-2 and TRBJ2-5, with D uncertain. The CDR3 sequence is 15 residues long. Trimming stripped 3 bases from V and 1 base from J, with 12 bases between. Germline lookup yields CDR1 SGHAT and CDR2 FQNNGV.

This clonotype was found a few times. V gene TRBV6-5 combines with J gene TRBJ1-1, with D tentatively TRBD1 (5 bases). This CDR3 comprises 15 residues. V shed 2 bases and J shed 3 bases, with 13 bases lying between them. CDR1 MNHEY and CDR2 SVGAGI come from the germline V gene. The CDR3 loop reads CASSYDRWGYTEAFF. CDR3 bases: TGTGCCAGCAGTTACGACCGGTGGGGGTACACTGAAGCTTTCTTT.

This clonotype was seen a handful of times. J is TRBJ2-1 and V is TRBV7-6; D perhaps matches TRBD1 (6 bases). V lost 1 base to trimming and J lost 14 bases, with 18 bases between them. Per the germline V gene, CDR1 is SGHVS and CDR2 is FNYEAQ. The CDR3 length is 14 residues. Here the CDR3 DNA reads TGTGCCAGCAGCTTAGGGGTTGGGGGCCCCCTGGAGTTCTTC. Its protein product is CASSLGVGGPLEFF.